These 18 T cell receptor beta chains share one sample of origin, sequenced in a study of T cells in Graves' hyperthyroidism and ophthalmopathy (dated by TCRdb to the late 2010s). The library was built by means of multiplex PCR. The instrument given in TCRdb is Illumina HiSeq 2000. The TCR beta CDR3 regions were amplified from RNA transcripts. The TCR CDR3 was subjected to a first round of RT-PCR using the HTBI primer set and the Qiagen OneStep RT-PCR kit. TCRdb trimmed public reads at Q25 via fastp, called clones via MiXCR and kept in-frame beta chains. Rows with one shared CDR3 protein collapse into an entry with the most common genes and DNA. This sample is represented by about 640,000 distinct CDR3 sequences; roughly 45% of them were singletons. Together, the top ten hold about 7% of the sample. Sequencing was performed on peripheral blood or thyroid tissue (not recorded which). These receptors originate from an adult man with Graves' disease, either hyperthyroidism or ophthalmopathy (not recorded which).

There are many counts of this clonotype. The CDR3 nucleotides are TGCAGCGTTGCCGTGGGAGTCCTGCCCCGACTAAATCAGCCCCAGCATTTT. Its translation is CSVAVGVLPRLNQPQHF. The chain has TRBV29-1 and TRBJ1-5; D remains unclear. V was clipped by 4 bases and J by 4 bases, with 23 bases between them. CDR3 length equals 17 residues. Germline V gene sequence: CDR1 SQVTM, CDR2 ANQGSEA.

This clonotype was counted ten times or more. This chain uses TRBV20-1 with TRBJ1-4; D remains ambiguous. The CDR3 extends over 12 amino acids. The germline V and J ends were trimmed by 5 bases and 8 bases, with 12 bases remaining between them. The germline V gene encodes CDR1 DFQATT and CDR2 SNEGSKA (reference sequence). CDR3 sequence (DNA): TGCAGTGCTGCGGCCATCAGGGAAAAACTGTTTTTT. Protein: CSAAAIREKLFF.

V usage is TRBV7-6 and J usage is TRBJ2-7, with D perhaps TRBD1 (5 bases). The V gene's germline CDR1 is SGHVS and CDR2 FNYEAQ. CDR3 size: 17 residues. The ends were cut back, 1 base at V and 2 bases at J, with 18 bases in the middle. The CDR3 coding sequence is TGTGCCAGCAGCTTAGGTGCCAGGGCCGATACCCCCTACGAGCAGTACTTC. This encodes CASSLGARADTPYEQYF.

This chain connects TRBV12-3 or TRBV12-4 to TRBJ2-7; possibly TRBD1 for D (5 bases). Trimming removed 6 bases from V and 9 bases from J, with 15 bases in between. The CDR3 is made up of 12 amino acids. The CDR3 here is CASSQGWSGQYF. The CDR3 DNA reads as TGTGCCAGCAGCCAGGGCTGGAGTGGGCAGTACTTC.

This clonotype was recorded at least ten times. The rearrangement links TRBV10-1 to TRBJ1-1; 8 bases are a match to TRBD1. Germline trimming cut 5 bases from V and 1 base from J; bases unmatched to any gene: 6. This CDR3 has 15 amino acids. The germline V gene has CDR1 WNHNN and CDR2 SYGVQD (reference sequence). The chain's CDR3 is CASSPRQGPNTEAFF. For the CDR3, the DNA is TGCGCCAGCAGTCCTAGACAGGGGCCGAACACTGAAGCTTTCTTT.

In regard to this clonotype: Sequence at one end of the junction differs from germline and may be a read error. DNA for the CDR3: TGTGCCATCAGTGACCCGGGGAACACCGGGGAGCTGTTTTTT. It yields the protein CAISDPGNTGELFF. This sequence joins TRBV6-5 and TRBJ2-2, with unresolved D. This CDR3 region has 14 residues. Per the germline V gene, CDR1 is MNHEY and CDR2 is SVGAGI.

About this clonotype: A much more abundant neighbour one base away suggests this may be a read error. The chain has TRBV10-3 and TRBJ1-5; no clear D. V lost 6 bases to trimming and J lost 2 bases, with 14 bases between them. The length of the CDR3 is 15 residues. Germline CDR1 and CDR2: ENHRY and SYGVKD. CDR3 DNA: TGTGCCATCAGAGACCGGGGATCGGGCAATCAGCCCCAGCATTTT. Amino acid sequence: CAIRDRGSGNQPQHF.

This clonotype came up once. The CDR3 region has the DNA TGTGCTAGAGATCTCGGGTGGGGGGGCTACGAGCAGTACTTC. As protein: CARDLGWGGYEQYF. This chain uses TRBV10-3 with TRBJ2-7; 7 nucleotides line up with TRBD2. Germline CDR1 ENHRY, CDR2 SYGVKD. The CDR3 covers 14 residues.

Only a few counts were recorded for this clonotype. The chain carries TRBV7-9 and TRBJ1-1, with a tentative D call TRBD1 (5 bases). The ends were cut back, 5 bases at V and 1 base at J, with 17 bases in the middle. This CDR3 contains 16 residues. Germline V gives CDR1 SEHNR, CDR2 FQNEAQ (reference sequence). The CDR3 region is CASSDHLGTGNTEAFF. The CDR3 DNA reads TGTGCCAGCAGCGACCATCTAGGGACCGGGAACACTGAAGCTTTCTTT.

The chain has TRBV7-8 and TRBJ1-6; 7 bases are a match to TRBD1. Trimming cost V 6 bases and J 8 bases; bases outside gene matches: 7. This CDR3 is 14 amino acids long. CDR1 SGHVS and CDR2 FQNEAQ come from the germline V gene. CDR3 residues: CASSETGIDSPLHF. The CDR3 nucleotides are TGTGCCAGCAGTGAGACAGGGATCGATTCACCCCTCCACTTT.

The rearrangement links TRBV20-1 to TRBJ1-5; a weak D match, TRBD1 (5 bases). The CDR3 is made up of 16 amino acids. CDR1 and CDR2 from the germline V gene are DFQATT and SNEGSKA (reference sequence). V shed 5 bases and J shed 3 bases, with 20 bases lying between them. This chain's CDR3 is CSASPRPAGPNQPQHF. The CDR3 region has the DNA TGCAGTGCTTCTCCTAGACCCGCGGGACCCAATCAGCCCCAGCATTTT.

The chain joins TRBV7-2 to TRBJ1-1; the match to TRBD1 covers 7 bases. Trimming at V came to 3 bases and at J to 5 bases, leaving 9 bases not matched to a gene. The CDR3 sequence is 15 residues long. The germline V gene has CDR1 SGHTA and CDR2 FQGNSA. The CDR3 region has the DNA TGTGCCAGCAGCTTGGATGGAGGGGGCCGGACTGAAGCTTTCTTT. Its protein is CASSLDGGGRTEAFF. Full variable domain (missing parts from reference TRBV7-2 and TRBJ1-1): GAGVSQSPSNKVTEKGKDVELRCDPISGHTALYWYRQSLGQGLEFLIYFQGNSAPDKSGLPSDRFSAERTGGSVSTLTIQRTQQEDSAVYLCASSLDGGGRTEAFFGQGTRLTVV.

The V and J genes are TRBV2 and TRBJ1-1, with 7 bases lining up with TRBD1. The germline gives CDR1 SNHLY, CDR2 FYNNEI. With V trimmed by 6 bases and J by 1 base, 8 bases remained unmatched. The CDR3 sequence is 15 residues long. Written as DNA, the CDR3 is TGTGCCAGCAGCGGACGGTACAGGGGGAACACTGAAGCTTTCTTT. Translating it yields CASSGRYRGNTEAFF. The entire variable domain, with the rest obtained from reference TRBV2 and TRBJ1-1, is as follows: EPEVTQTPSHQVTQMGQEVILRCVPISNHLYFYWYRQILGQKVEFLVSFYNNEISEKSEIFDDQFSVERPDGSNFTLKIRSTKLEDSAMYFCASSGRYRGNTEAFFGQGTRLTVV.

The chain is built from TRBV7-9 and TRBJ2-2; D is perhaps TRBD1 (6 bases). Deletions cut 5 bases from V and 3 bases from J, with 13 bases between. CDR3 length: 15 residues. Germline lookup yields CDR1 SEHNR and CDR2 FQNEAQ (reference sequence). The CDR3 DNA follows: TGTGCCAGCAGCCGCGCAGGGGTCGACACCGGGGAGCTGTTTTTT. Translation gives CASSRAGVDTGELFF.

This clonotype was recorded once. The chain is built from TRBV11-2 and TRBJ2-3; D not certain. V shed 5 bases and J shed 12 bases, with 15 bases lying between them. The germline V gene encodes CDR1 SGHAT and CDR2 FQNNGV. The CDR3 is 12 residues long. CDR3 amino acids: CASSLPGSSQYF. Written as DNA, the CDR3 is TGTGCCAGCAGCCTCCCGGGCAGTTCACAGTATTTT.

The gene calls are TRBV15 and TRBJ2-7, with 9 bases that match TRBD1. Per the germline V gene, CDR1 is LNHNV and CDR2 is YYDKDF (reference sequence). Trimming removed 3 bases from V and 5 bases from J; junction bases left unmatched: 14. The CDR3 extends over 17 amino acids. CDR3 sequence: CATSSDPSWTGDDEQYF. The CDR3 nucleotides read TGTGCCACCAGCAGCGACCCTTCCTGGACAGGGGACGACGAGCAGTACTTC.

The chain recombines TRBV2 with TRBJ1-4; 7 positions match TRBD1. V dropped 6 bases and J dropped 8; count of bases not matched to a gene: 15. This CDR3 is 16 amino acids long. Germline loops: CDR1 SNHLY, CDR2 FYNNEI. CDR3 DNA: TGTGCCAGCAGCGCTAGGACAGGAAGGGATGGAGAAAAACTGTTTTTT. This translates into CASSARTGRDGEKLFF.

This clonotype was counted between two and nine times. An end of the junction differs from the germline gene, which may be a read error. The chain's CDR3 is CASSSWTGRNQPQHF. Written as DNA, the CDR3 is TGTGCCAGCAGTTCATGGACAGGGCGGAATCAGCCCCAGCATTTT. V usage is TRBV10-3 and J usage is TRBJ1-5; 8 bases are shared with TRBD1. Germline values: CDR1 ENHRY, CDR2 SYGVKD. This CDR3 is built from 15 residues.